This T cell receptor (beta chain) was profiled in a study of cytomegalovirus exposure and HLA in healthy donors. Study results and limitations: Some V segments could not be told apart, so they were left out, TRBV6-2 and TRBV6-3 among them. Among the most significant clusters, several appeared linked to common viral pathogens in a later analysis. Most CMV-associated TCR beta chains were later found to appear HLA-restricted.

13 Jbeta primers and 60 Vbeta primers were used for the PCR. Measured with immunoSEQ multiplex PCR; TCRdb has only the in-frame clones, and not every one. This repertoire shows around 94,000 clones, about 81% found once; its top ten account for 2% to 2.5%. About this clone itself: Its specificity is unknown.

Deletions cut 7 bases from V and 4 bases from J, with 16 bases between. The CDR3 totals 14 residues. The germline gives CDR1 SNHLY, CDR2 FYNNEI. The sequenced sample consisted of PBMCs. The source of this sequence is a man in his late teens or twenties in good health and CMV-seronegative. The genes are TRBV2 and TRBJ1-1, with D maybe TRBD1 (5 bases). The chain's CDR3 is CASKEWGQGTEAFF. The CDR3, as DNA: TGTGCCAGCAAAGAATGGGGCCAGGGCACTGAAGCTTTCTTT.